The 27 T cell receptor beta chains given below trace back to one sample, sequenced in a study of blood T cell repertoires in COVID-19. Assay: immunoSEQ multiplex PCR; the TCRdb copy retains only in-frame clones and omits some. The sample carries around 220,000 clones, 80% recorded once. The sample consisted of peripheral blood. The source is a human donor in a cohort sampled during active COVID-19.

V gene TRBV7-2 combines with J gene TRBJ2-7, with D possibly matching TRBD2 (5 bases). The V gene lost 5 bases and the J gene lost 0 bases, with 14 bases spanning the gap. The germline V gene has CDR1 SGHTA and CDR2 FQGNSA. This CDR3 spans 15 amino acids. In DNA form, the CDR3 reads TGTGCCAGCAGCCCGAGGGTAGGGAACTCCTACGAGCAGTACTTC. As protein: CASSPRVGNSYEQYF.

Worth noting for this clone: Different DNA sequences within this sample yield the same CDR3. The J gene is TRBJ1-1, the V gene TRBV19, with 7 bases matching TRBD1. V lost 6 bases, J lost 4 bases, and 8 bases stayed unmatched. Germline V gene data show CDR1 as LNHDA and CDR2 as SQIVND (reference sequence). This CDR3 spans 14 amino acids. The CDR3 region has the DNA TGTGCCAGTAGAAGACAGGGATTCATCACTGAAGCTTTCTTT. Translating gives CASRRQGFITEAFF.

The chain uses TRBV15 and TRBJ2-1; 9 bases agree with TRBD1. V shed 2 bases and J 3 bases; nucleotides not matched to a gene: 5. In germline, CDR1 is LNHNV, CDR2 YYDKDF (reference sequence). The CDR3 extends over 16 amino acids. This CDR3 reads CATSRPGDRVYNEQFF. In DNA form, the CDR3 reads TGTGCCACCAGCAGACCCGGGGACAGGGTCTACAATGAGCAGTTCTTC.

The table lists this clone with a few counts. This chain links TRBV28 with TRBJ1-1; 7 bases agree with TRBD1. This CDR3 spans 14 amino acids. Unmatched junction bases numbered 9, after V lost 5 bases and J lost 6 bases. Germline V gene data show CDR1 as MDHEN and CDR2 as SYDVKM. The CDR3 nucleotides read TGTGCCAGCAGTACCGGGACAGACGGATCTGAAGCTTTCTTT. The encoded protein is CASSTGTDGSEAFF.

The V gene is TRBV19, the J gene TRBJ1-5, with no clear D. V was cut by 1 base and J by 2 bases, with 9 bases left in between. Per germline, CDR1 LNHDA and CDR2 SQIVND (reference sequence). This CDR3 contains 15 residues. The CDR3 region is CASSIVQEGNQPQHF. CDR3 nucleotides: TGTGCCAGTAGTATAGTCCAGGAAGGCAATCAGCCCCAGCATTTT.

The chain carries TRBV5-4 and TRBJ2-7; D unclear. This CDR3 is 13 amino acids long. Between the trimmed V and J ends, which lost 2 bases and 3 bases, there was a span of 9 bases. CDR1 is SGHNT and CDR2 is YYREEE in the germline V gene (reference sequence). CDR3 in amino acids: CASSFDSVYEQYF. The CDR3 DNA reads as TGTGCCAGCAGCTTTGATAGTGTCTACGAGCAGTACTTC.

This chain joins TRBV2 and TRBJ1-4; D may be TRBD1 (6 bases). The CDR3 totals 18 residues. From germline, CDR1 is SNHLY and CDR2 FYNNEI. Trimming removed 0 bases from V and 4 bases from J, with 18 bases in between. CDR3 DNA: TGTGCCAGCAGTGAAGCGCTAGGGGGTGCAGCTTATAATGAAAAACTGTTTTTT. Protein product: CASSEALGGAAYNEKLFF.

The chain joins TRBV19 to TRBJ1-2; TRBD1 matches at 11 bases. The CDR3 length is 14 residues. With 7 bases clipped from V and 7 bases from J, the junction kept 8 bases outside the gene matches. Germline loops: CDR1 LNHDA, CDR2 SQIVND (reference sequence). The CDR3 loop reads CASTRDRGNGGYTF. The CDR3 DNA reads TGTGCCAGTACCCGGGACAGGGGGAATGGTGGCTACACCTTC. Using reference TRBV19 and TRBJ1-2 for the parts outside the CDR3, the full variable domain is DGGITQSPKYLFRKEGQNVTLSCEQNLNHDAMYWYRQDPGQGLRLIYYSQIVNDFQKGDIAEGYSVSREKKESFPLTVTSAQKNPTAFYLCASTRDRGNGGYTFGSGTRLTVV.

This chain joins TRBV7-2 and TRBJ2-1, with unresolved D. CDR1 is SGHTA and CDR2 is FQGNSA in the germline V gene. Trimming stripped 2 bases from V and 5 bases from J, with 4 bases between. CDR3 length: 12 amino acids. The CDR3 DNA reads TGTGCCAGCAGCTTATATAACAATGAGCAGTTCTTC. Translation: CASSLYNNEQFF. The whole variable domain, filled in from reference TRBV7-2 and TRBJ2-1, reads GAGVSQSPSNKVTEKGKDVELRCDPISGHTALYWYRQSLGQGLEFLIYFQGNSAPDKSGLPSDRFSAERTGGSVSTLTIQRTQQEDSAVYLCASSLYNNEQFFGPGTRLTVL.

The chain combines TRBV24-1 with TRBJ2-7; 7 nucleotides align to TRBD2. J lost 7 bases, V lost 0 bases, and 14 bases had no gene match. CDR3 length equals 17 residues. The germline V gene has CDR1 KGHDR and CDR2 SFDVKD. CDR3 DNA: TGTGCCACCAGTGATTTGTGGGGGAGGGATAGGACGGGGGAGCAGTACTTC. It is translated as CATSDLWGRDRTGEQYF.

This sequence joins TRBV9 and TRBJ2-7, with D possibly matching TRBD2 (5 bases). Germline V gene data show CDR1 as SGDLS and CDR2 as YYNGEE. Trimming took off 0 bases at V and 2 bases at J, with 9 bases between the two ends. CDR3 length equals 14 residues. The CDR3 loop is CASSVVGGPYEQYF. CDR3 coding DNA: TGTGCCAGCAGCGTAGTTGGAGGACCCTACGAGCAGTACTTC. The whole variable domain, filled in from reference TRBV9 and TRBJ2-7, reads DSGVTQTPKHLITATGQRVTLRCSPRSGDLSVYWYQQSLDQGLQFLIQYYNGEERAKGNILERFSAQQFPDLHSELNLSSLELGDSALYFCASSVVGGPYEQYFGPGTRLTVT.

This clone occurred a few times. The chain joins TRBV7-2 to TRBJ1-2; 9 bases match TRBD1. The CDR3 runs to 13 residues. Trimming at V came to 5 bases and at J to 4 bases, leaving 2 bases not matched to a gene. Looked up from germline, CDR1 is SGHTA and CDR2 is FQGNSA. The CDR3 reads CASSVGQGYGYTF. The CDR3 nucleotides read TGTGCCAGCAGCGTGGGACAGGGCTATGGCTACACCTTC.

The chain joins TRBV5-5 to TRBJ2-7; no firm D call. V lost 1 base and J 3 bases, leaving 8 bases between the germline ends. The CDR3 runs to 13 residues. Germline loops: CDR1 SGHKS, CDR2 YYEKEE (reference sequence). CDR3 nucleotide sequence: TGTGCCAGCAGCTTGTCACAGAGCTACGAGCAGTACTTC. Translating gives CASSLSQSYEQYF.

This chain links TRBV4-3 with TRBJ1-4; D gene ambiguous. The CDR3 extends over 15 amino acids. Germline CDR1 LGHNA, CDR2 YSLEER. Trimming took 1 base from V and 4 from J, leaving 10 bases between them. The chain's CDR3 is CASSQAPRLNEKLFF. The CDR3, as DNA: TGCGCCAGCAGCCAAGCCCCCAGGCTTAATGAAAAACTGTTTTTT.

The V and J genes are TRBV3-1 (or the pseudogene TRBV3-2) and TRBJ2-7; 12 bases agree with TRBD2. With V trimmed by 2 bases and J by 1 base, 12 bases remained unmatched. The CDR3 runs 19 residues. Germline assignment: CDR1 LGHDT and CDR2 YNNKEL (reference sequence). CDR3 DNA sequence: TGTGCCAGCAGCCAACAGGAGACTAGCGGGAGTCCTTTATCCTACGAGCAGTACTTC. This codes for CASSQQETSGSPLSYEQYF.

This chain uses TRBV28 with TRBJ1-2; 7 nucleotides match TRBD1. Germline assignment: CDR1 MDHEN and CDR2 SYDVKM. J was trimmed by 3 bases and V by 5 bases; bases with no gene match: 12. The CDR3 loop spans 16 amino acids. The CDR3 DNA follows: TGTGCCAGCAGTGTTATCCTGAGGGGGCAGGACTATGGCTACACCTTC. It encodes CASSVILRGQDYGYTF.

Turning to this clone: The sample contains more than one DNA sequence encoding this CDR3. The CDR3 spells CASSLRGSNQPQHF. The CDR3 coding sequence is TGTGCCAGCAGTCTGCGGGGTAGCAATCAGCCCCAGCATTTT. The chain is built from TRBV27 and TRBJ1-5, with D uncertain. Germline V lookup: CDR1 MNHEY, CDR2 SMNVEV (reference sequence). This CDR3 has 14 residues. V gave up 5 bases and J gave up 0 bases, with 8 bases separating them.

The chain has TRBV19 and TRBJ1-4; D not certain. The germline gives CDR1 LNHDA, CDR2 SQIVND (reference sequence). Trimming cost V 1 base and J 0 bases, with 12 bases left between them. The CDR3 spans 17 residues. The CDR3: CASSIGRRLATNEKLFF. The CDR3 region has the DNA TGTGCCAGTAGTATAGGAAGGCGCCTAGCAACTAATGAAAAACTGTTTTTT.

V and J are TRBV18 and TRBJ2-5; the match to TRBD2 covers 10 bases. Germline V gives CDR1 KGHSH, CDR2 LQKENI. The CDR3 spans 16 residues. J gave up 4 bases and V 4 bases, and 9 bases lay outside the gene matches. The CDR3 protein is CASSLRTSGGRETQYF. For the CDR3, the DNA is TGTGCCAGCTCACTTAGGACTAGCGGAGGGCGAGAGACCCAGTACTTC.

J is TRBJ2-7 and V is TRBV28; D unclear. The V gene's germline CDR1 is MDHEN and CDR2 SYDVKM. This CDR3 has 13 amino acids. Trimming stripped 6 bases from V and 0 bases from J, with 9 bases between. The CDR3 reads CASRSVSSYEQYF. The CDR3 DNA sequence: TGTGCCAGCAGGTCAGTGTCCTCCTACGAGCAGTACTTC.

The chain combines TRBV3-1 (or the pseudogene TRBV3-2) with TRBJ1-5, with D maybe TRBD1 (5 bases). V dropped 1 base and J dropped 3 bases, with 10 bases sitting between them. The CDR3 sequence is 15 residues long. CDR1 LGHDT and CDR2 YNNKEL come from the germline V gene (reference sequence). For the CDR3, the DNA is TGTGCCAGCAGCCAAGGGGCGGGGCTCAATCAGCCCCAGCATTTT. This translates into CASSQGAGLNQPQHF.

The chain recombines TRBV5-1 with TRBJ2-7; no firm D call. This CDR3 contains 13 residues. V was clipped by 1 base and J by 2 bases, with 7 bases between them. Germline-derived CDR1 and CDR2 are SGHRS and YFSETQ. The CDR3 region has the DNA TGCGCCAGCAGCTTGCACGGAGCCTACGAGCAGTACTTC. This sequence encodes CASSLHGAYEQYF. The full variable domain, completed using reference TRBV5-1 and TRBJ2-7, is KAGVTQTPRYLIKTRGQQVTLSCSPISGHRSVSWYQQTPGQGLQFLFEYFSETQRNKGNFPGRFSGRQFSNSRSEMNVSTLELGDSALYLCASSLHGAYEQYFGPGTRLTVT.

The V gene is TRBV7-2, the J gene TRBJ2-7; 7 bases fit TRBD1. The V segment lost 5 bases and the J segment 6 bases; nucleotides outside the gene matches: 7. The CDR3 spans 13 residues. CDR1 and CDR2 from the germline V gene are SGHTA and FQGNSA. The CDR3 region is CASSPLYRGEQYF. Here the CDR3 DNA reads TGTGCCAGCAGCCCCCTCTACAGGGGCGAGCAGTACTTC.

V usage is TRBV7-2 and J usage is TRBJ1-3, with no clear D. CDR3 length equals 14 residues. In germline, CDR1 is SGHTA, CDR2 FQGNSA. The V gene lost 4 bases and the J gene lost 0 bases, with 7 bases spanning the gap. CDR3 nucleotides: TGTGCCAGCAGCTCCCGGGACTCTGGAAACACCATATATTTT. It codes for CASSSRDSGNTIYF.

V usage is TRBV4-3 and J usage is TRBJ2-2; tentative D call: TRBD1 (5 bases). Trimming removed 2 bases from V and 3 bases from J, with 16 bases in between. Per germline, CDR1 LGHNA and CDR2 YSLEER. CDR3 length equals 17 residues. Here the CDR3 reads CASSQTPPGHDTGELFF. As DNA, the CDR3 is TGCGCCAGCAGCCAAACCCCGCCAGGGCACGACACCGGGGAGCTGTTTTTT.

The V call is TRBV27, the J call TRBJ1-6, with D possibly being TRBD1 (6 bases). Germline CDR1 is MNHEY and CDR2 is SMNVEV (reference sequence). The CDR3 loop spans 13 amino acids. V gave up 5 bases and J gave up 9 bases, with 11 bases separating them. CDR3 sequence: CASSTGYVSPLHF. The CDR3 DNA is TGTGCCAGCAGTACAGGGTATGTTTCACCCCTCCACTTT.

This chain joins TRBV19 and TRBJ1-1, with D unresolved. CDR3 length: 13 residues. The V end lost 11 bases, the J end lost 6 bases, and 19 bases lay between the germline ends. Germline V CDR1 and CDR2: LNHDA, SQIVND (reference sequence). The CDR3 spells CAPHYYLTSEAFF. CDR3 nucleotides: TGTGCCCCCCACTATTACTTAACGTCTGAAGCTTTCTTT.